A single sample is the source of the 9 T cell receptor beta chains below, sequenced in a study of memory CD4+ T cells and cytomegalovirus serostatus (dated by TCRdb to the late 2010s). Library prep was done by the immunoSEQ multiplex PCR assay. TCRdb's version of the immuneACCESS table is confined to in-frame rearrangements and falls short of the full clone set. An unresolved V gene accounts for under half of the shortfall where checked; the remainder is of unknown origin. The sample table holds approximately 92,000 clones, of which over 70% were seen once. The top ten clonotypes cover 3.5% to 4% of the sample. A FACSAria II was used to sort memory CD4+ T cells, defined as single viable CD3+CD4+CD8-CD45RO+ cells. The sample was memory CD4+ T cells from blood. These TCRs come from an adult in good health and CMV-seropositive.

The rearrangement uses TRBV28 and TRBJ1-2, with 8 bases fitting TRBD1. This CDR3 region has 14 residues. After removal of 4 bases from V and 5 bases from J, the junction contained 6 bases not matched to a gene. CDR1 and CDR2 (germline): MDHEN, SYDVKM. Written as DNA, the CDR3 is TGTGCCAGCAGTTCCTCGGACAGGGTTTATGGCTACACCTTC. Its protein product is CASSSSDRVYGYTF.

CDR3 sequence reads: CASSDRGTGELFF. The CDR3 nucleotides read TGTGCCAGCAGTGATCGAGGCACCGGGGAGCTGTTTTTT. This sequence joins TRBV6-4 and TRBJ2-2; D ambiguous. Deletions cut 3 bases from V and 4 bases from J, with 6 bases between. Germline V lookup: CDR1 MRHNA, CDR2 SNTAGT. The CDR3 extends over 13 amino acids.

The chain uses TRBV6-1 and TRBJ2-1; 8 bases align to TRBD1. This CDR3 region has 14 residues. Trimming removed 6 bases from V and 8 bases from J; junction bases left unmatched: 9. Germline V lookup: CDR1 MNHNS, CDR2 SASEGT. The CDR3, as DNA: TGTGCCAGCAGGGGGGGTCAGGGGGCGGATGAGCAGTTCTTC. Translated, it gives CASRGGQGADEQFF.

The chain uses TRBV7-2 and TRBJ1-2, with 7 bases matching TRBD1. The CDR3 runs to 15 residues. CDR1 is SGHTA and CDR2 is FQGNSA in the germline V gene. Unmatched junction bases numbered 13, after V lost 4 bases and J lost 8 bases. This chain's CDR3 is CASSWSQDRSNGYTF. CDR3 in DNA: TGTGCCAGCAGCTGGTCGCAGGACAGGAGCAACGGCTACACCTTC.

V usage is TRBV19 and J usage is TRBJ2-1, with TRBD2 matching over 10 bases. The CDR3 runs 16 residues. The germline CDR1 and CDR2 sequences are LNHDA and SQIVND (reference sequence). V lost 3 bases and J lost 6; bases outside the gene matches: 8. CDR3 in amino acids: CASSIISGTSANEQFF. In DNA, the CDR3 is TGTGCCAGTAGTATTATCTCCGGGACTAGCGCCAATGAGCAGTTCTTC.

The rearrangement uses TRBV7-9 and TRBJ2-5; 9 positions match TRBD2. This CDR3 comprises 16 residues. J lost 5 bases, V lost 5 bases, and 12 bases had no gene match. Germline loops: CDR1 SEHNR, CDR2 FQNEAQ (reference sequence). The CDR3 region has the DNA TGTGCCAGCAGCCAGCGGGCGGGAGGGCCGGGGGAGACCCAGTACTTC. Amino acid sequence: CASSQRAGGPGETQYF.

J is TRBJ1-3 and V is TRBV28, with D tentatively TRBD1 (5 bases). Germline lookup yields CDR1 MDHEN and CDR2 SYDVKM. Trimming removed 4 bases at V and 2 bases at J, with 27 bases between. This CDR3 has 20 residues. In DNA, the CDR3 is TGTGCCAGCAGTTCCGTCGGACACAGCATGATGGATAATCCTGGAAACACCATATATTTT. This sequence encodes CASSSVGHSMMDNPGNTIYF.

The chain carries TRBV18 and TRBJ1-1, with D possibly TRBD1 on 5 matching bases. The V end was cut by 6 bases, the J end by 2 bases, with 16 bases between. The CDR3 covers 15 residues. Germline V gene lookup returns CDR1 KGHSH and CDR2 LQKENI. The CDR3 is CASSRDSGINTEAFF. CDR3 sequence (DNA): TGTGCCAGCTCCCGCGACAGCGGTATAAACACTGAAGCTTTCTTT.

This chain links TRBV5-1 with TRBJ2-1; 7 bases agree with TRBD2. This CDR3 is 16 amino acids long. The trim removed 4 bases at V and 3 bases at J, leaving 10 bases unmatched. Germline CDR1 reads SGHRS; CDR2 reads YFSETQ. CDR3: CASSALASSFYNEQFF. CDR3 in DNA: TGCGCCAGCAGCGCACTAGCGTCGAGCTTCTACAATGAGCAGTTCTTC.